This T cell receptor (beta chain) was obtained from a study of T cell repertoires in cytomegalovirus infection. Germline CDR1 MNHEY, CDR2 SVGAGI. V was pared by 0 bases and J by 6 bases, with 11 bases between. CDR3 length equals 15 residues. MiXCR, applied by TCRdb to the reads, yields one record per CDR3 protein. The table records about 250,000 distinct CDR3 sequences, over 15% of them present only once. Sequenced sample: CD8+ T cells from PBMCs. This chain links TRBV6-5 with TRBJ2-2; D may be TRBD2 (5 bases). The clonotype comes from a human donor in good health (CMV status not recorded). Some clones in this sample may be carry-over from other donors' samples. CDR3 sequence: CASSYSEALPGELFF. The CDR3 bases are TGTGCCAGCAGTTACTCGGAGGCCCTTCCCGGGGAGCTGTTTTTT.